These T cell receptor beta chains were read from a single sample in a study of blood T cell repertoires in COVID-19. Sequencing was performed with immunoSEQ multiplex PCR; in TCRdb, only in-frame clones are kept and a portion is missing. The sample lists under 200,000 clones, 87% seen once, with 10% in the top ten. Sequencing input: peripheral blood. The receptors here all came from a woman in her seventies with COVID-19, enrolled during active disease. CDR3s include the opening cysteine and the closing phenylalanine or tryptophan. Each record gives: V gene, clone size, D gene, J gene, CDR3 protein, CDR3 DNA. D genes are given only for firm matches. Part of the rows lack a size; the others show once, few, many or a class for expanded clones.

TRBV6-2/TRBV6-3	NA	NA	TRBJ1-5	CASSRQPKSKSSRNQPQHF	TGTGCCAGCAGCCGCCAACCAAAGTCCAAATCCTCGAGGAATCAGCCCCAGCATTTT
TRBV16	NA	TRBD1	TRBJ1-4	CASRQIRDRNEKLFF	TGTGCCAGCAGACAAATCCGGGACAGAAATGAAAAACTGTTTTTT
TRBV6-1	NA	NA	TRBJ1-4	CASSEGTGLNEKLFF	TGTGCCAGCAGTGAAGGAACAGGATTAAATGAAAAACTGTTTTTT
TRBV30	NA	TRBD1	TRBJ1-3	CAWGQGAAGNTIYF	TGTGCCTGGGGACAGGGGGCGGCTGGAAACACCATATATTTT
TRBV28	once	NA	TRBJ1-5	CASRPNPQGNQPQHF	TGTGCCAGCAGACCTAACCCACAGGGAAATCAGCCCCAGCATTTT
TRBV5-1	NA	NA	TRBJ1-3	CASSFGASKLSGNTIYF	TGCGCCAGCAGCTTTGGTGCATCCAAACTCTCTGGAAACACCATATATTTT
TRBV15	NA	NA	TRBJ2-2	CATGGQLNTGELFF	TGTGCTACTGGCGGGCAGTTAAACACCGGGGAGCTGTTTTTT
TRBV6-4	NA	TRBD1	TRBJ1-1	CASSDGRGLNTEAFF	TGTGCCAGCAGTGACGGCAGGGGGCTGAACACTGAAGCTTTCTTT
TRBV19	NA	NA	TRBJ1-2	CASSALQASYGYTF	TGTGCCAGTAGTGCCCTACAGGCAAGCTATGGCTACACCTTC
TRBV3-1/TRBV3-2	NA	TRBD2	TRBJ2-5	CASSQPGLAGGRETQYF	TGTGCCAGCAGCCAACCCGGACTAGCGGGGGGGCGCGAGACCCAGTACTTC